The 21 T cell receptor beta chains in this list originate from one sample, sequenced in a study of blood T cell repertoires in COVID-19. Method: immunoSEQ multiplex PCR; TCRdb's copy keeps in-frame clones and lacks some. The table lists approximately 70,000 clones, about 90% of them singletons, with more than 8% in the top ten. Sample: peripheral blood. These receptors were obtained from a human donor in a cohort sampled during active COVID-19.

The chain combines TRBV7-9 with TRBJ1-6, with 7 bases aligning to TRBD1. Looked up from germline, CDR1 is SEHNR and CDR2 is FQNEAQ (reference sequence). V trimming: 4 bases; J trimming: 6 bases; junction bases outside the gene matches: 12. The CDR3 length is 17 residues. The DNA for the CDR3 is TGTGCCAGCAGCTCCCTAAGGGCTGGGACAGTTAATTCACCCCTCCACTTT. Translation: CASSSLRAGTVNSPLHF.

The rearrangement uses TRBV28 and TRBJ1-1, with TRBD1 as a possible D gene (5 bases). The length of the CDR3 is 15 residues. Germline CDR1 MDHEN, CDR2 SYDVKM. V was clipped by 1 base and J by 1 base, with 10 bases between them. The CDR3: CASSLSPQANTEAFF. CDR3 sequence (DNA): TGTGCCAGCAGTTTATCCCCACAGGCGAACACTGAAGCTTTCTTT.

The rearrangement joins TRBV9 to TRBJ1-3; tentative D call: TRBD1 (6 bases). Germline CDR1 reads SGDLS; CDR2 reads YYNGEE. The V end lost 0 bases, the J end lost 4 bases, and 11 bases lay between the germline ends. The CDR3 covers 15 residues. DNA for the CDR3: TGTGCCAGCAGCGTAGCTACAGGGACAGGAAACACCATATATTTT. Its protein is CASSVATGTGNTIYF.

This clone has just one count. This chain links TRBV4-2 with TRBJ2-1; 9 bases line up with TRBD2. This CDR3 is 16 amino acids long. V trimming: 1 base; J trimming: 2 bases; junction bases outside the gene matches: 3. Germline CDR1 is LGHNA and CDR2 is YNFKEQ. The CDR3 loop reads CASSQGAGGTYNEQFF. CDR3 coding DNA: TGTGCCAGCAGCCAAGGAGCGGGGGGTACCTACAATGAGCAGTTCTTC.

The chain employs TRBV19 and TRBJ2-7; 8 positions agree with TRBD1. Germline-derived CDR1 and CDR2 are LNHDA and SQIVND (reference sequence). The CDR3 contains 13 residues. V was pared by 3 bases and J by 2 bases, with 0 bases of the junction left unmatched. CDR3 in DNA: TGTGCCAGTAGTATGGGACAGGCCTACGAGCAGTACTTC. Its protein product is CASSMGQAYEQYF.

This clone appeared a single time. This rearrangement joins TRBV9 to TRBJ1-1; tentatively, D is TRBD1 (6 bases). The V and J ends lost 0 bases and 1 base respectively, with 10 bases between them. There are 15 residues in the CDR3. Germline V gene lookup returns CDR1 SGDLS and CDR2 YYNGEE. The CDR3 loop reads CASSVEGQPNTEAFF. The CDR3 bases are TGTGCCAGCAGCGTAGAAGGACAGCCGAACACTGAAGCTTTCTTT.

A single count supports this clone. The chain is built from TRBV7-7 and TRBJ2-7; 9 bases map to TRBD1. CDR3 length: 15 amino acids. The V segment lost 2 bases and the J segment 3 bases; nucleotides outside the gene matches: 5. Germline V gene lookup returns CDR1 SSHAT and CDR2 FNYEAQ (reference sequence). The CDR3 is CASSLRQGGGYEQYF. The CDR3 bases are TGTGCCAGCAGCTTACGACAGGGGGGCGGCTACGAGCAGTACTTC.

This clone was counted once. The chain links TRBV7-6 to TRBJ2-7, with D perhaps matching TRBD2 (6 bases). This CDR3 region has 15 residues. V lost 6 bases and J lost 3, with 18 bases in between. Germline V gives CDR1 SGHVS, CDR2 FNYEAQ. The CDR3 protein is CASSPEGTSSYEQYF. The CDR3 nucleotides read TGTGCCAGCAGTCCCGAAGGGACTTCTAGCTACGAGCAGTACTTC.

The chain uses TRBV9 and TRBJ1-3; D is unclear. The CDR3 consists of 17 residues. V was shortened by 4 bases and J by 0 bases, with 17 bases between the two germline ends. Germline values: CDR1 SGDLS, CDR2 YYNGEE. The CDR3: CASSPLRRVRSGNTIYF. CDR3 bases: TGTGCCAGCAGCCCACTCAGGAGGGTCCGCTCTGGAAACACCATATATTTT.

This chain links TRBV9 with TRBJ2-7, with TRBD1 matching over 10 bases. The CDR3 is 15 amino acids. CDR1 is SGDLS, CDR2 YYNGEE, per germline. V lost 3 bases, J lost 5 bases, and 8 bases stayed unmatched. For the CDR3, the DNA is TGTGCCAGCAGCGAAACCGGACAGGGGGTGGACGAGCAGTACTTC. This translates into CASSETGQGVDEQYF.

The J gene is TRBJ1-4, the V gene TRBV15; 8 positions agree with TRBD1. From germline, CDR1 is LNHNV and CDR2 YYDKDF (reference sequence). The V gene end was trimmed by 3 bases and the J gene end by 7 bases; junction bases not matched to a gene: 7. The CDR3 runs 15 residues. CDR3 residues: CATSRPTGGTEKLFF. The CDR3 DNA follows: TGTGCCACCAGCAGGCCAACAGGGGGGACTGAAAAACTGTTTTTT.

The chain joins TRBV10-3 to TRBJ2-3, with D possibly TRBD2 on 5 matching bases. CDR1 is ENHRY, CDR2 SYGVKD, per germline. The V gene lost 3 bases and the J gene lost 5 bases, with 12 bases spanning the gap. This CDR3 has 14 amino acids. CDR3 DNA sequence: TGTGCCATCAGTGATGATGTGGCGGGAGATACGCAGTATTTT. Its protein product is CAISDDVAGDTQYF.

The J gene is TRBJ1-1, the V gene TRBV27; D gene uncertain. Looked up from germline, CDR1 is MNHEY and CDR2 is SMNVEV (reference sequence). This CDR3 has 13 amino acids. V dropped 2 bases and J dropped 6 bases, with 10 bases sitting between them. CDR3 in DNA: TGTGCCAGCAGTTTAAGAGGGTCCCCTGAAGCTTTCTTT. Translating gives CASSLRGSPEAFF.

The chain links TRBV29-1 to TRBJ2-7; D is unresolved. This CDR3 spans 13 amino acids. Trimming removed 3 bases from V and 2 bases from J, with 11 bases in between. Germline CDR1 SQVTM, CDR2 ANQGSEA. This CDR3 is CSVEFADPYEQYF. The DNA for the CDR3 is TGCAGCGTTGAGTTCGCGGATCCCTACGAGCAGTACTTC.

The chain employs TRBV5-5 and TRBJ1-1, with no clear D. The germline V and J ends were trimmed by 0 bases and 0 bases, with 18 bases remaining between them. There are 18 residues in the CDR3. Germline V lookup: CDR1 SGHKS, CDR2 YYEKEE (reference sequence). The CDR3 here is CASSLAAQVKIMNTEAFF. CDR3 sequence (DNA): TGTGCCAGCAGCTTGGCCGCACAAGTTAAGATCATGAACACTGAAGCTTTCTTT. Full variable domain (rest looked up from reference TRBV5-5 and TRBJ1-1): DAGVTQSPTHLIKTRGQQVTLRCSPISGHKSVSWYQQVLGQGPQFIFQYYEKEERGRGNFPDRFSARQFPNYSSELNVNALLLGDSALYLCASSLAAQVKIMNTEAFFGQGTRLTVV.

V and J are TRBV9 and TRBJ2-7; unclear D gene. The germline V and J ends were trimmed by 4 bases and 3 bases, with 20 bases remaining between them. Germline V gives CDR1 SGDLS, CDR2 YYNGEE. The CDR3 is made up of 16 amino acids. The CDR3, as DNA: TGTGCCAGCAGCACCTCATCCGGAGAAGGCAGCTACGAGCAGTACTTC. Translating it yields CASSTSSGEGSYEQYF.

This clone has only one observation. The chain carries TRBV9 and TRBJ1-2, with D hard to call. Trimming cost V 0 bases and J 7 bases, with 13 bases left between them. The germline V gene has CDR1 SGDLS and CDR2 YYNGEE. This CDR3 is 14 amino acids long. The chain's CDR3 is CASSVELRGSGYTF. CDR3 sequence (DNA): TGTGCCAGCAGCGTAGAGCTCCGGGGATCTGGCTACACCTTC.

The chain uses TRBV10-3 and TRBJ2-7; 7 bases are shared with TRBD1. CDR3 length equals 18 residues. Trimming at V came to 3 bases and at J to 2 bases, leaving 16 bases not matched to a gene. The germline gives CDR1 ENHRY, CDR2 SYGVKD. CDR3 residues: CAISERGGQQGRPYEQYF. DNA of the CDR3: TGTGCCATCAGTGAAAGAGGGGGACAACAGGGGAGACCCTACGAGCAGTACTTC.

CDR3 amino acids: CASSSPRRNYGYTF. CDR3 coding DNA: TGTGCCAGCAGCTCGCCACGGCGGAACTATGGCTACACCTTC. This chain links TRBV11-2 with TRBJ1-2; D is ambiguous. CDR1 and CDR2 from the germline V gene are SGHAT and FQNNGV. The V and J ends lost 4 bases and 2 bases respectively, with 11 bases between them. CDR3 size: 14 residues.

The J gene is TRBJ1-2, the V gene TRBV27; weak D call: TRBD1 (6 bases). Germline CDR1 is MNHEY and CDR2 is SMNVEV (reference sequence). Trimming shortened V by 1 base and J by 4 bases, and 13 bases separated the two germline ends. The length of the CDR3 is 15 residues. The CDR3 region is CASSLWPGDPYGYTF. CDR3 bases: TGTGCCAGCAGTTTATGGCCAGGGGACCCCTATGGCTACACCTTC.

The chain uses TRBV30 and TRBJ2-7; D is possibly TRBD1 (7 bases). CDR1 is GTSNPN and CDR2 is SVGIG in the germline V gene (reference sequence). Trimming pared 1 base from V and 6 bases from J, leaving 13 bases between. This CDR3 has 13 residues. CDR3 DNA: TGTGCCTGGAGTGGACCCCAGGGGGGCGAGCAGTACTTC. As protein: CAWSGPQGGEQYF.